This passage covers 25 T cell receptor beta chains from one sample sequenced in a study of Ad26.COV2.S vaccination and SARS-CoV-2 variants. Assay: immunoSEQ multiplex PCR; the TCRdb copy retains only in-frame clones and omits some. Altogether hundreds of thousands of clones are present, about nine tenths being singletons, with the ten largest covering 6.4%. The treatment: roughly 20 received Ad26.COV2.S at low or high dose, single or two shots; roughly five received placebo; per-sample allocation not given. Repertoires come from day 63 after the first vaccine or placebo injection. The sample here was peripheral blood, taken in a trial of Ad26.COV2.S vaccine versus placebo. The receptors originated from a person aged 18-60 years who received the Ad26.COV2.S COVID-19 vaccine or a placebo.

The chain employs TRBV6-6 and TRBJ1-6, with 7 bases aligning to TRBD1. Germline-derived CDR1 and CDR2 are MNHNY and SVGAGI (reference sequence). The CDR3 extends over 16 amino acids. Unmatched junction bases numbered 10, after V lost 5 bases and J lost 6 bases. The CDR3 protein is CASSRWDSRFNSPLHF. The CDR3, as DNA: TGTGCCAGCAGTCGATGGGACAGCAGATTTAATTCACCCCTCCACTTT.

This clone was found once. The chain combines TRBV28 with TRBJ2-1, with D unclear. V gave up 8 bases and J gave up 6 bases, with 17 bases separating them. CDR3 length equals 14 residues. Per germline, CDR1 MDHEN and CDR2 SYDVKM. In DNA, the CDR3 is TGTGCCAGCCGTGCCAGGAGAGGTTTCAATGAGCAGTTCTTC. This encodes CASRARRGFNEQFF.

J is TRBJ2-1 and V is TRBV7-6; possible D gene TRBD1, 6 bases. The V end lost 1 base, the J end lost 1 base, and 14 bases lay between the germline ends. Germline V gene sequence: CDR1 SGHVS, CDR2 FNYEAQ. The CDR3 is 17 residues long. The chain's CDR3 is CASSLEPGDVSYNEQFF. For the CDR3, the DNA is TGTGCCAGCAGCTTAGAACCAGGGGATGTTTCCTACAATGAGCAGTTCTTC. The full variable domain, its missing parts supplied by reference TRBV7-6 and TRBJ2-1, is GAGVSQSPRYKVTKRGQDVALRCDPISGHVSLYWYRQALGQGPEFLTYFNYEAQQDKSGLPNDRFSAERPEGSISTLTIQRTEQRDSAMYRCASSLEPGDVSYNEQFFGPGTRLTVL.

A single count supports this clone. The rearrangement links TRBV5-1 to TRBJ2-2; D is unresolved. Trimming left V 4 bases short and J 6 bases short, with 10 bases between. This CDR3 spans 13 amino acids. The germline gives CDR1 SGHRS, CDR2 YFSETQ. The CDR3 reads CASSPDGSGELFF. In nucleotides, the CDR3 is TGCGCCAGCAGCCCGGACGGCTCCGGGGAGCTGTTTTTT.

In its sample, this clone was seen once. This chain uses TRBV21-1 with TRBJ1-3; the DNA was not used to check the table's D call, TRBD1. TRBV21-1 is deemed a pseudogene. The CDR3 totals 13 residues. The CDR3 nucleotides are TGTGCCAGCAGCAAAGCCGCAGGGAACACCATATATTTT. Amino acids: CASSKAAGNTIYF.

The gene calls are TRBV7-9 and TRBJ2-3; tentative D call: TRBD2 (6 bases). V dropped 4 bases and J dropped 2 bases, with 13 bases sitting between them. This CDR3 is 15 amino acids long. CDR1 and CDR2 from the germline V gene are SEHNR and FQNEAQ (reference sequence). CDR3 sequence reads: CASSSTSSSTDTQYF. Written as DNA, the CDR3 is TGTGCCAGCAGCTCAACTAGCTCCTCCACAGATACGCAGTATTTT.

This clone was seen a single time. Here the CDR3 reads CASSLDGGMGEQFF. CDR3 DNA sequence: TGTGCCAGCAGCTTAGACGGGGGCATGGGTGAGCAGTTCTTC. This sequence joins TRBV7-2 and TRBJ2-1; D assignment may be TRBD1 or TRBD2 (6 bases each). The V and J ends lost 1 base and 9 bases respectively, with 13 bases between them. The CDR3 covers 14 residues. Germline CDR1 SGHTA, CDR2 FQGNSA. Using reference TRBV7-2 and TRBJ2-1 for the parts outside the CDR3, the full variable domain is GAGVSQSPSNKVTEKGKDVELRCDPISGHTALYWYRQSLGQGLEFLIYFQGNSAPDKSGLPSDRFSAERTGGSVSTLTIQRTQQEDSAVYLCASSLDGGMGEQFFGPGTRLTVL.

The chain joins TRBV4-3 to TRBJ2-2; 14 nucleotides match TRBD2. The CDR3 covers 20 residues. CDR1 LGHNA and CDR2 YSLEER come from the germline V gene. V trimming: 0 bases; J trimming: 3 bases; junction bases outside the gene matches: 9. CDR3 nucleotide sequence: TGCGCCAGCAGCCAAGATTCCGGACTAGCGGGGGGACTTTACACCGGGGAGCTGTTTTTT. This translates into CASSQDSGLAGGLYTGELFF.

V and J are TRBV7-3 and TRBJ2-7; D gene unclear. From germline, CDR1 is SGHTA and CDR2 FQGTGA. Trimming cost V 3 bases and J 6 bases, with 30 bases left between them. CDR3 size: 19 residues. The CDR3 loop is CASSLHFRKANNQVGEQYF. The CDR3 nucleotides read TGTGCCAGCAGCTTGCATTTCAGAAAAGCTAATAACCAGGTCGGCGAGCAGTACTTC.

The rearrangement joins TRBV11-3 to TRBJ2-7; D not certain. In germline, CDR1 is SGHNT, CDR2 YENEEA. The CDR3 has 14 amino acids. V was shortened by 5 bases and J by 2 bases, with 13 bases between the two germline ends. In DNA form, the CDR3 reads TGTGCCAGCAGCCGGGTAGTGGGGACCTACGAGCAGTACTTC. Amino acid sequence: CASSRVVGTYEQYF.

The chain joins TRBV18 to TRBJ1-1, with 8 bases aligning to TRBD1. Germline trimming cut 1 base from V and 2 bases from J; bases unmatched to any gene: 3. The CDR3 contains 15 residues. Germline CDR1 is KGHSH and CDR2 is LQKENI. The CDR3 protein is CASSPRAGGNTEAFF. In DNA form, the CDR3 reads TGTGCCAGCTCACCACGGGCAGGGGGCAACACTGAAGCTTTCTTT.

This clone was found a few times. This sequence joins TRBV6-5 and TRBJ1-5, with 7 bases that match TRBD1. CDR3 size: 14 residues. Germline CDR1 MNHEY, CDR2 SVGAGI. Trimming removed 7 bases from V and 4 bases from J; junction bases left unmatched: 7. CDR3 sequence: CASTQAQGNQPQHF. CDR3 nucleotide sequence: TGTGCCAGCACCCAGGCACAGGGGAATCAGCCCCAGCATTTT.

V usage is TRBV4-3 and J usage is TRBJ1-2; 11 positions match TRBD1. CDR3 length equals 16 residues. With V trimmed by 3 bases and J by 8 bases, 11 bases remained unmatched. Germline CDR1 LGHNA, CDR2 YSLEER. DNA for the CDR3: TGCGCCAGCAGCCACGCTGGTTGGACAGGGGGCGTCGGCTACACCTTC. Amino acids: CASSHAGWTGGVGYTF.

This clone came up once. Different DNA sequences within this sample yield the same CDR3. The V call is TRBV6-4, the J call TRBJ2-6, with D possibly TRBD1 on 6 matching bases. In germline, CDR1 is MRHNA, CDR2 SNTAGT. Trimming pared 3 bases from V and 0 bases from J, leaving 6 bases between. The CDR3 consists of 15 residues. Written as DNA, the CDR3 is TGTGCCAGCAGTGAGGACAGCTCTGGGGCCAACGTCCTGACTTTC. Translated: CASSEDSSGANVLTF.

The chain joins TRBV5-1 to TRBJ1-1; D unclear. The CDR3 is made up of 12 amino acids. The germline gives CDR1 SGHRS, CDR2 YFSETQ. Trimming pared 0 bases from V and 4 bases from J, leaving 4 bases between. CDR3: CASSLGSTEAFF. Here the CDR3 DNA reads TGCGCCAGCAGCTTGGGGTCCACTGAAGCTTTCTTT.

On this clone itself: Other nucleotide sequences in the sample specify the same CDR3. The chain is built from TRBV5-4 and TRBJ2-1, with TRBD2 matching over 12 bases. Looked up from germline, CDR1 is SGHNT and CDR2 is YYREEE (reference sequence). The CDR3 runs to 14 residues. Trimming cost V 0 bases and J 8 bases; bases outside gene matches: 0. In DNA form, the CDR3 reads TGTGCCAGCAGCTTGGCTAGCGGGAGGGATGAGCAGTTCTTC. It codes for CASSLASGRDEQFF.

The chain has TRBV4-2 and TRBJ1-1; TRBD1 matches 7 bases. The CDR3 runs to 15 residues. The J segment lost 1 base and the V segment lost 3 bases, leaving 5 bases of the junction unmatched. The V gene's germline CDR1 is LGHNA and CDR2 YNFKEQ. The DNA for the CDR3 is TGTGCCAGCAGCCACCCCGGGACAGCGAACACTGAAGCTTTCTTT. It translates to CASSHPGTANTEAFF.

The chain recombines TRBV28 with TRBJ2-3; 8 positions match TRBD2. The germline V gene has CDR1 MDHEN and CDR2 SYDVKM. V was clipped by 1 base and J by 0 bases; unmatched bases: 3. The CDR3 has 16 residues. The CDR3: CASSLSLAESTDTQYF. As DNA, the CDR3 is TGTGCCAGCAGTTTATCACTAGCGGAAAGCACAGATACGCAGTATTTT.

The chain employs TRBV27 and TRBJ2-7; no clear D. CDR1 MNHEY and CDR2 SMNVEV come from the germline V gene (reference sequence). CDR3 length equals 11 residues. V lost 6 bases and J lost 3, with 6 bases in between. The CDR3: CASRLNYEQYF. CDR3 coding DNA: TGTGCCAGCAGGCTCAACTACGAGCAGTACTTC.

CDR3 bases: TGTGCCAGCAGCGTAGGGACTAGCGGGAGCGTAGGGAATGAGCAGTTCTTC. Amino acids: CASSVGTSGSVGNEQFF. The genes are TRBV5-6 and TRBJ2-1, with TRBD2 matching 14 bases. Germline V lookup: CDR1 SGHDT, CDR2 YYEEEE. The CDR3 has 17 amino acids. V trimming: 4 bases; J trimming: 7 bases; junction bases outside the gene matches: 10.

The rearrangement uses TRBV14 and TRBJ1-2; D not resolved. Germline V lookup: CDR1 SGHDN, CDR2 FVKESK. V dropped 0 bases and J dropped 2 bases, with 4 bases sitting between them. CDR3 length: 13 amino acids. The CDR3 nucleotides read TGTGCCAGCAGCCAAGACCCGAACTATGGCTACACCTTC. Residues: CASSQDPNYGYTF.

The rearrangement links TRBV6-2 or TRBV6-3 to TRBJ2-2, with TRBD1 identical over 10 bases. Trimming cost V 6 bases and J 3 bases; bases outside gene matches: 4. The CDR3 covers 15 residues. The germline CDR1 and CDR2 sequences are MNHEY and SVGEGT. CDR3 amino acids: CASSPGTGDTGELFF. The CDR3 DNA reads TGTGCCAGCAGCCCCGGGACAGGGGACACCGGGGAGCTGTTTTTT.

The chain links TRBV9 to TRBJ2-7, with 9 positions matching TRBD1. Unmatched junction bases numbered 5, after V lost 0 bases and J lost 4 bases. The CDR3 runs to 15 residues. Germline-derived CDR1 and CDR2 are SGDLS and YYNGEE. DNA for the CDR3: TGTGCCAGCAGCGTAGGCGGGACAGGGCTATACGAGCAGTACTTC. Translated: CASSVGGTGLYEQYF.

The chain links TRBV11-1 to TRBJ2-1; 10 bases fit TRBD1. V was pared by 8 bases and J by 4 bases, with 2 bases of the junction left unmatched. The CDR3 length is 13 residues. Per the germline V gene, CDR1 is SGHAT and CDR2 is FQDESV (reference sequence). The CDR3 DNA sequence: TGTGCCAGCGGGACAGGGGAGTACAATGAGCAGTTCTTC. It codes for CASGTGEYNEQFF.

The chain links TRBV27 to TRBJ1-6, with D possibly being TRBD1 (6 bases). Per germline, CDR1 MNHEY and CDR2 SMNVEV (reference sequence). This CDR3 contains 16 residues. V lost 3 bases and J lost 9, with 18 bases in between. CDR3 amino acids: CASSFARGQGGSPLHF. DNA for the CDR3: TGTGCCAGCAGTTTCGCCCGGGGGCAGGGTGGTTCACCCCTCCACTTT.